This T cell receptor beta chain derives from a study of T cells expressing NK-cell markers. The CDR3 extends over 16 amino acids. CDR1 and CDR2 from the germline V gene are SNHLY and FYNNEI. TCRdb reprocessed the 5' RACE reads and keeps a single row for each CDR3 protein, giving no DNA. The sample's table shows some 460,000 distinct CDR3 sequences. The source is a woman aged 50 to 60 in good health. Sequenced sample: blood T cells: a sorted CD56 or NKG2C T cell subset, CD4+ or CD8+ T cells, or bulk PBMC T cells (not recorded which). V usage is TRBV2 and J usage is TRBJ2-3; without DNA, the TCRdb call of TRBD1 cannot be checked. The CDR3 reads CASSYRGPYRTDTQYF.